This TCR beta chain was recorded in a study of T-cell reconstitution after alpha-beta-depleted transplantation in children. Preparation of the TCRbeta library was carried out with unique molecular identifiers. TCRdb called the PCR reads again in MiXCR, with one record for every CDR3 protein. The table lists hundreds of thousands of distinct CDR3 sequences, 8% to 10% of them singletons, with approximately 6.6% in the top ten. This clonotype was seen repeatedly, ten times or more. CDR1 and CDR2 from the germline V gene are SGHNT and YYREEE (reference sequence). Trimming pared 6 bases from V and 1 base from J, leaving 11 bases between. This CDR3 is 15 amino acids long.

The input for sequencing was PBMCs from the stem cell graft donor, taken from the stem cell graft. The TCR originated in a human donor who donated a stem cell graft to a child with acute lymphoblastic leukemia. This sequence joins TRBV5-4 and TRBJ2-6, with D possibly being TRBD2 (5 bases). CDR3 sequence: CASTLGGSGANVLTF. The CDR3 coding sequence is TGTGCCAGCACCCTAGGAGGTTCTGGGGCCAACGTCCTGACTTTC.